These 15 T cell receptor beta chains originate from one sample sequenced in a study of cytomegalovirus exposure and HLA in healthy donors. Primers for the PCR totalled 60 Vbeta and 13 Jbeta. Produced via immunoSEQ multiplex PCR; TCRdb's table is partial and in-frame only. The data show 120,000 to 150,000 clones, around 80% seen once. The sequenced material came from PBMCs. The receptors were sampled from a woman in her 50s in good health and CMV-seropositive.

CDR3 coding DNA: TGTGCCAGTAGTGCCCTGGGACAGGGGGGCAATCAGCCCCAGCATTTT. Its translation is CASSALGQGGNQPQHF. The chain is built from TRBV19 and TRBJ1-5; the match to TRBD1 covers 11 bases. The CDR3 consists of 16 residues. V lost 5 bases to trimming and J lost 2 bases; unmatched junction nucleotides: 5. CDR1 is LNHDA, CDR2 SQIVND, per germline (reference sequence).

The CDR3 nucleotides are TGTGCCAGCAGCCCCGCCCCGGGTTTCTCCTACGAGCAGTACTTC. It encodes CASSPAPGFSYEQYF. The rearrangement joins TRBV11-1 to TRBJ2-7; the D is unclear. The CDR3 loop spans 15 amino acids. V lost 5 bases to trimming and J lost 0 bases, with 14 bases between them. Looked up from germline, CDR1 is SGHAT and CDR2 is FQDESV (reference sequence).

The rearrangement links TRBV5-8 to TRBJ1-4, with 9 bases aligning to TRBD1. This CDR3 comprises 15 residues. After removal of 4 bases from V and 8 bases from J, the junction contained 9 bases not matched to a gene. Germline assignment: CDR1 SGHTS and CDR2 YDEGEE. The CDR3 protein is CASSVRQGVWEKLFF. The CDR3 coding sequence is TGTGCCAGCAGCGTCCGACAGGGGGTGTGGGAAAAACTGTTTTTT.

The V call is TRBV11-2, the J call TRBJ2-7; 11 nucleotides match TRBD2. The CDR3 consists of 15 residues. V trimming: 6 bases; J trimming: 5 bases; junction bases outside the gene matches: 9. Germline CDR1 SGHAT, CDR2 FQNNGV. CDR3 bases: TGTGCCAGCAGAACCCGACTAGCGGGGCCCAACGAGCAGTACTTC. It is translated as CASRTRLAGPNEQYF. Together with reference TRBV11-2 and TRBJ2-7, the CDR3 gives the full variable domain: EAGVAQSPRYKIIEKRQSVAFWCNPISGHATLYWYQQILGQGPKLLIQFQNNGVVDDSQLPKDRFSAERLKGVDSTLKIQPAKLEDSAVYLCASRTRLAGPNEQYFGPGTRLTVT.

The genes are TRBV4-2 and TRBJ2-1; 7 nucleotides align to TRBD2. Germline CDR1 LGHNA, CDR2 YNFKEQ. This CDR3 has 16 amino acids. V shed 1 base and J 8 bases; nucleotides not matched to a gene: 11. The chain's CDR3 is CASSQVWDYRLDEQFF. Written as DNA, the CDR3 is TGTGCCAGCAGCCAAGTTTGGGACTATCGACTTGATGAGCAGTTCTTC.

The chain links TRBV5-4 to TRBJ1-2; TRBD1 might be the D (6 bases). Germline loops: CDR1 SGHNT, CDR2 YYREEE (reference sequence). Trimming took off 2 bases at V and 6 bases at J, with 14 bases between the two ends. This CDR3 has 14 amino acids. CDR3 nucleotides: TGTGCCAGCAGCTTAATGAACAGGGATCATGGCTACACCTTC. Residues: CASSLMNRDHGYTF. Combining the CDR3 with reference TRBV5-4 and TRBJ1-2 gives the whole variable domain ETGVTQSPTHLIKTRGQQVTLRCSSQSGHNTVSWYQQALGQGPQFIFQYYREEENGRGNFPPRFSGLQFPNYSSELNVNALELDDSALYLCASSLMNRDHGYTFGSGTRLTVV.

This rearrangement joins TRBV7-3 to TRBJ2-1; 7 nucleotides align to TRBD2. CDR1 and CDR2 (germline): SGHTA, FQGTGA. The CDR3 sequence is 16 residues long. The junction had 16 bases not matched to a gene; V was cut back by 5 bases and J by 9 bases. The CDR3 region is CASSPQRELREGEQFF. CDR3 sequence (DNA): TGTGCCAGCAGCCCGCAGAGGGAACTCAGGGAGGGTGAGCAGTTCTTC.

This chain links TRBV2 with TRBJ2-5, with TRBD1 matching 9 bases. The CDR3 extends over 16 amino acids. Germline CDR1 SNHLY, CDR2 FYNNEI. Trimming took 4 bases from V and 5 from J; bases not matched to a gene: 11. The DNA for the CDR3 is TGTGCCAGCAGTGCCTCGGGACAGGGAGGCCAGGAGACCCAGTACTTC. Its translation is CASSASGQGGQETQYF.

This chain joins TRBV5-1 and TRBJ2-7; weak D call: TRBD2 (5 bases). Between the trimmed V and J ends, which lost 3 bases and 0 bases, there was a span of 13 bases. The CDR3 is 15 amino acids. CDR1 is SGHRS, CDR2 YFSETQ, per germline. The CDR3 protein is CASSWTGTSSYEQYF. The CDR3 DNA sequence: TGCGCCAGCAGCTGGACGGGTACTAGCTCCTACGAGCAGTACTTC.

In its sample, this clone was seen once. The V and J genes are TRBV7-9 and TRBJ2-3; D not certain. CDR3 length equals 17 residues. Germline V gives CDR1 SEHNR, CDR2 FQNEAQ (reference sequence). Trimming left V 1 base short and J 2 bases short, with 16 bases between. The CDR3 sequence: CASSLGGRAPATDTQYF. The CDR3 DNA sequence: TGTGCCAGCAGCTTAGGCGGCAGAGCCCCTGCCACAGATACGCAGTATTTT.

This chain joins TRBV6-1 and TRBJ1-1; D remains ambiguous. V dropped 6 bases and J dropped 5 bases, with 19 bases sitting between them. The germline V gene encodes CDR1 MNHNS and CDR2 SASEGT. The CDR3 extends over 15 amino acids. The CDR3 DNA reads TGTGCCAGCAGCGTATCCACCCGGGTGGAGACTGAAGCTTTCTTT. Residues: CASSVSTRVETEAFF.

This chain links TRBV30 with TRBJ1-3; TRBD1 might be the D (5 bases). CDR3 length: 14 amino acids. With 0 bases removed from V and 4 bases from J, the gap between germline ends came to 10 bases. Germline V lookup: CDR1 GTSNPN, CDR2 SVGIG (reference sequence). This CDR3 is CAWSVGGSGNTIYF. The CDR3 bases are TGTGCCTGGAGTGTGGGGGGATCCGGAAACACCATATATTTT.

This clone was found a few times. Within the sample, other DNA sequences also encode this same CDR3. The V and J genes are TRBV19 and TRBJ1-1; D uncertain. CDR1 is LNHDA, CDR2 SQIVND, per germline (reference sequence). Deletions cut 5 bases from V and 1 base from J, with 11 bases between. This CDR3 is 14 amino acids long. In nucleotides, the CDR3 is TGTGCCAGTAGTTTAAATGCAGGGAACACTGAAGCTTTCTTT. Amino acids: CASSLNAGNTEAFF.

This chain links TRBV9 with TRBJ1-3, with 7 bases fitting TRBD1. The CDR3 extends over 16 amino acids. The V segment lost 0 bases and the J segment 4 bases; nucleotides outside the gene matches: 7. Germline V gives CDR1 SGDLS, CDR2 YYNGEE. The CDR3 here is CASSVEEGARGNTIYF. The CDR3 coding sequence is TGTGCCAGCAGCGTAGAGGAGGGGGCGAGAGGAAACACCATATATTTT.

As DNA, the CDR3 is TGCAGCGTCCCACTAGCGGCGTTCACAGATACGCAGTATTTT. As protein: CSVPLAAFTDTQYF. The chain links TRBV29-1 to TRBJ2-3; 8 bases fit TRBD2. The junction had 7 bases not matched to a gene; V was cut back by 6 bases and J by 2 bases. Germline V lookup: CDR1 SQVTM, CDR2 ANQGSEA. The CDR3 extends over 14 amino acids.